This T cell receptor (beta chain) emerged from a study of cytomegalovirus exposure and HLA in healthy donors. Findings and limits, study-wide: Cytomegalovirus status, reportedly, was diagnosed with high specificity and sensitivity by the classifier. The later analysis indicated that the majority of CMV-associated TCR beta chains appeared HLA-restricted. Presence/absence analyses assumed roughly uniform sequencing depth across donors.

Primers included in the PCR were 60 Vbeta and 13 Jbeta primers. The protocol was immunoSEQ multiplex PCR, while the TCRdb copy is restricted to in-frame clones and leaves out a portion. Its table lists approximately 180,000 clones. Concerning this clone itself: Antigen: not known.

V lost 4 bases and J lost 1, with 11 bases in between. Germline V gene sequence: CDR1 SGHRS, CDR2 YFSETQ. The CDR3 runs 14 residues. The chain has TRBV5-1 and TRBJ1-1; TRBD1 might be the D (6 bases). This receptor was taken from a man aged 25 to 40 in good health and CMV-seronegative. Sequencing was performed on PBMCs. In DNA, the CDR3 is TGCGCCAGCAGCCCCCTGACAGGGAACACTGAAGCTTTCTTT. It is translated as CASSPLTGNTEAFF.